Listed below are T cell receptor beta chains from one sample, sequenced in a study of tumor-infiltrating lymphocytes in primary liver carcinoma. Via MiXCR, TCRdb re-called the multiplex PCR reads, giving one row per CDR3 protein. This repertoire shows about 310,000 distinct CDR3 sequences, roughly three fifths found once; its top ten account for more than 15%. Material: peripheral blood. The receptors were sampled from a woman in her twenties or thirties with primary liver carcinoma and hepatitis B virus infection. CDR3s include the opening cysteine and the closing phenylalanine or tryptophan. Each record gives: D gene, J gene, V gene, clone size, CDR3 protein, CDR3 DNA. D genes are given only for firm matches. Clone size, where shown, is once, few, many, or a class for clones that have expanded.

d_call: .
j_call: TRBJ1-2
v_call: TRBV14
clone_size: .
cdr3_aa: CASSQEPSYGYTF
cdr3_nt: TGTGCCAGCAGCCAAGAGCCCAGCTATGGCTACACCTTC

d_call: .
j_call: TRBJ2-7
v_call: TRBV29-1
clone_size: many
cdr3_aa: CSFTGYASYEQYF
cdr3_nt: TGCAGCTTCACAGGGTACGCCTCCTACGAGCAGTACTTC

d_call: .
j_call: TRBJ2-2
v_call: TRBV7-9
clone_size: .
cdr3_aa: CASSSRASLGDTGEPFF
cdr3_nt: TGTGCCAGCAGCTCCCGGGCCTCCCTAGGGGACACCGGGGAGCCGTTTTTT

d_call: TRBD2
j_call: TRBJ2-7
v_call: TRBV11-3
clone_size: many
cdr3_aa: CASSLLAGLDEQYF
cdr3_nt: TGTGCCAGCAGCTTATTAGCGGGACTCGACGAGCAGTACTTC

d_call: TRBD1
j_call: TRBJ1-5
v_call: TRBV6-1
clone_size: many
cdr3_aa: CATKTGTNQPQHF
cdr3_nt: TGTGCCACCAAGACAGGGACCAATCAGCCCCAGCATTTT

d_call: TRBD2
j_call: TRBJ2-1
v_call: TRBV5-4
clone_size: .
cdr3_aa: CASSPTSGAYNEQFF
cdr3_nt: TGTGCCAGCAGCCCGACTAGCGGGGCCTACAATGAGCAGTTCTTC

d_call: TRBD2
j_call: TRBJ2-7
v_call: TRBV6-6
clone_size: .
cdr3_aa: CASSHLGLAGDLLYEQYF
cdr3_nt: TGTGCCAGCAGTCACCTCGGACTAGCGGGAGACCTCCTCTACGAGCAGTACTTC

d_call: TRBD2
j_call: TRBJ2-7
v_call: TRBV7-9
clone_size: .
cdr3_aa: CASSWGGRTYERYF
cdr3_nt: TGTGCCAGCAGCTGGGGGGGAAGGACCTACGAGCGGTACTTC

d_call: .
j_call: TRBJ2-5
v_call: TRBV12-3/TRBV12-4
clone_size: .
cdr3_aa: CASSFSLVQETQYF
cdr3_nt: TGTGCCAGCAGTTTCTCCCTGGTCCAAGAGACACAGTACTTC

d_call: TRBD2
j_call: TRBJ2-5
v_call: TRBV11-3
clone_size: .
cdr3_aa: CISSRDIAGEETQYF
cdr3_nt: TGTATCAGCAGCCGGGACATAGCGGGAGAAGAGACCCAGTACTTC

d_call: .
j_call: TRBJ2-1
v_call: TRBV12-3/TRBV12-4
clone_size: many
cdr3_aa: CASRVGALITHNEQFF
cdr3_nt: TGTGCCAGCAGGGTGGGGGCCCTCATCACCCACAATGAGCAGTTCTTC

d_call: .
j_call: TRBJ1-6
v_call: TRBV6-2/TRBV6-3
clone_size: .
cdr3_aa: CASNSKPHRVGGSPLHF
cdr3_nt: TGTGCCAGCAATTCGAAACCTCACAGGGTTGGAGGTTCACCCCTCCACTTT

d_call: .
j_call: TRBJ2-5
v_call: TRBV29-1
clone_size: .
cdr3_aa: CSVDRGGTQYF
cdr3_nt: TGCAGCGTTGATCGAGGGGGGACCCAGTACTTC

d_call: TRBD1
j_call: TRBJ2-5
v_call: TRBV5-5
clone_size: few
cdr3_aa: CASRHRDRGRETQYF
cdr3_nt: TGTGCCAGCAGACACCGGGACAGGGGGCGGGAGACCCAGTACTTC

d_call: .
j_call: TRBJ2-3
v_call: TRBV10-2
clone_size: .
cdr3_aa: CASSDGPKAYTQYF
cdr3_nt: TGTGCCAGCAGTGACGGCCCGAAGGCATATACGCAGTATTTT

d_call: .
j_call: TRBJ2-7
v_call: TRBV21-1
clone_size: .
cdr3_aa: CASSGTSGRALIEQYF
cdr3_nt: TGTGCCAGCAGCGGAACGAGCGGGAGGGCCCTCATCGAGCAGTACTTC

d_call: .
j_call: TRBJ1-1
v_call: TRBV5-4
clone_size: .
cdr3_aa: CASSGGAVGAFF
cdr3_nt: TGTGCCAGCAGCGGGGGGGCGGTTGGAGCTTTCTTT

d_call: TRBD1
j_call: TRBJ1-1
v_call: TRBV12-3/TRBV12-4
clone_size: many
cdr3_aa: CASRPHTGGKNEAFF
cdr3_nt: TGTGCCAGCAGACCTCATACAGGGGGCAAGAATGAAGCTTTCTTT

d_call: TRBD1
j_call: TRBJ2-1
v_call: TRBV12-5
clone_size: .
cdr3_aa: CASSLGHWDRGKAKSSYNEQFF
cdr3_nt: TGTGCTAGTAGTTTGGGCCATTGGGACAGGGGAAAAGCTAAGAGCTCCTACAATGAGCAGTTCTTC

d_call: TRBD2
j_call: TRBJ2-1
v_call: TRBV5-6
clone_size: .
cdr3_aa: CASSFWGSGSSNEQFF
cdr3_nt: TGTGCCAGCAGCTTTTGGGGTAGCGGGAGCTCCAATGAGCAGTTCTTC

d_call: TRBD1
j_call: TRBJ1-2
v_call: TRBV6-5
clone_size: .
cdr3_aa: CVSLKGANPGYGYTF
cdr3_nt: TGTGTCAGCCTAAAGGGGGCTAACCCTGGCTATGGCTACACCTTC

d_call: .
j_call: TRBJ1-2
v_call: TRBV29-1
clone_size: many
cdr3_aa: CSVAQTGGYGYTF
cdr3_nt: TGCAGCGTTGCCCAGACAGGCGGTTATGGCTACACCTTC

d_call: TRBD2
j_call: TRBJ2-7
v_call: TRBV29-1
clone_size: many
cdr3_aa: CSARTGTSGLYYEQYF
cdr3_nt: TGCAGCGCGAGAACCGGGACTAGCGGATTGTACTACGAGCAGTACTTC

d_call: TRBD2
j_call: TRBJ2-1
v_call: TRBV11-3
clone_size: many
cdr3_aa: CASSLGGVAGGKYNEQFF
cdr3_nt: TGTGCCAGCAGCTTAGGTGGGGTAGCGGGAGGAAAATACAATGAGCAGTTCTTC

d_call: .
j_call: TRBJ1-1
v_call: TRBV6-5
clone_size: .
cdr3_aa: CASKAHAVLGDTEAFF
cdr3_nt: TGTGCCAGCAAAGCTCATGCGGTACTCGGGGACACTGAAGCTTTCTTT

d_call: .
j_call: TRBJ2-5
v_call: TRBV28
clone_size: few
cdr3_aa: CASSETYSQETQYF
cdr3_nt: TGTGCCAGCAGCGAAACATATAGCCAAGAGACCCAGTACTTC

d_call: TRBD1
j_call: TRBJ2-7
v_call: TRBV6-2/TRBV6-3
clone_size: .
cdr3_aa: CAINRGHNSYEQYF
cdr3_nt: TGTGCCATAAACAGGGGGCACAACTCCTACGAGCAGTACTTC

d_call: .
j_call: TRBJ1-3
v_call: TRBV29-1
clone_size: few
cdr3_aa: CSVEDKGSSYSGNTIYF
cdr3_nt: TGCAGCGTTGAAGATAAGGGCAGTTCCTACTCTGGAAACACCATATATTTT

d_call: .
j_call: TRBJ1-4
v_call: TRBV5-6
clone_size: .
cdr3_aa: CASSFSSFATNEKLFF
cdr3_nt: TGTGCCAGCAGCTTTAGCAGCTTCGCAACTAATGAAAAACTGTTTTTT

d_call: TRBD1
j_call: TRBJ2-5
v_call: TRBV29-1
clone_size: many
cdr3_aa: CSADRAQETQYF
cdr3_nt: TGCAGCGCCGACAGGGCGCAAGAGACCCAGTACTTC

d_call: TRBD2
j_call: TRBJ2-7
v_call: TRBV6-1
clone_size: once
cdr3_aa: CASSEGLGDAYKQYF
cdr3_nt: TGTGCCAGCAGTGAGGGACTAGGGGATGCTTACAAGCAGTACTTC

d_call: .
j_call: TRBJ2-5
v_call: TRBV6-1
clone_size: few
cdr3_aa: CASSEALKTYPYQETQYF
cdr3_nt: TGTGCTAGCAGTGAAGCGCTTAAGACTTACCCATACCAAGAGACCCAGTACTTC

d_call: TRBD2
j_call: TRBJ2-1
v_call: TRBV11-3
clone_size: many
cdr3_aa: CASTKREKVEQFF
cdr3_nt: TGTGCCAGCACCAAGCGGGAGAAGGTTGAGCAGTTCTTC

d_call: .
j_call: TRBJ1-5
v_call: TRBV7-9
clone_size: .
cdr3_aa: CARSPLPGPPVYSNQPQHF
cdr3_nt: TGTGCCAGAAGCCCACTCCCGGGACCCCCTGTTTATAGCAATCAGCCCCAGCATTTT

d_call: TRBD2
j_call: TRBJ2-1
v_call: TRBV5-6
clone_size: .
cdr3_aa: CASSLAVGAGVHNEQFF
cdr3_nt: TGTGCCAGCAGCTTGGCCGTAGGAGCGGGAGTACACAATGAGCAGTTCTTC

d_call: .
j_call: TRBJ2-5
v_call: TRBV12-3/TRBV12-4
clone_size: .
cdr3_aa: CASSLTGTQYF
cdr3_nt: TGTGCCAGCAGTTTAACGGGGACACAGTACTTC

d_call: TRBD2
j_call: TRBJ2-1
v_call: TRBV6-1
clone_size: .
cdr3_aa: CASCVSLAGLAYEQFF
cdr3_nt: TGTGCCAGTTGTGTATCGCTAGCGGGTCTAGCGTATGAGCAGTTCTTC

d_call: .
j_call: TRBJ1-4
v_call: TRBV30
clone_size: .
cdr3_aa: CAWSHYFPERGEGEKLFF
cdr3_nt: TGTGCCTGGAGTCACTACTTCCCCGAACGCGGGGAGGGCGAAAAACTGTTTTTT

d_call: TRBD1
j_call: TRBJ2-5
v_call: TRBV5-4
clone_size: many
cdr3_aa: CASSLYRGTVETQYF
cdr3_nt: TGTGCCAGCAGCTTGTACAGGGGTACGGTAGAGACCCAGTACTTC

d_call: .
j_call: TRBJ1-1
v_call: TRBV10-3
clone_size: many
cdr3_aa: CAISDQSYTEAFF
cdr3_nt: TGTGCCATCAGCGATCAGTCTTACACTGAAGCTTTCTTT